These 21 T cell receptor beta chains were all obtained from the same sample, sequenced in a study of identifying expanded T cells in peripheral blood. Data came from immunoSEQ multiplex PCR; TCRdb stores just in-frame clones and leaves some out. There are 50,000 or so clones in the sample; around nine tenths occur only once, and 3% to 4% lies in the top ten. The sequenced sample was blood. Every receptor here comes from a person aged 18 to 75 in good health.

The chain couples TRBV7-9 to TRBJ1-1; no definite D call. CDR3 size: 13 residues. Germline V gene data show CDR1 as SEHNR and CDR2 as FQNEAQ (reference sequence). V shed 4 bases and J shed 5 bases, with 11 bases lying between them. The CDR3 protein is CASSSSGWTEAFF. The CDR3 DNA follows: TGTGCCAGCAGCTCCAGCGGGTGGACTGAAGCTTTCTTT.

V and J are TRBV5-1 and TRBJ2-2, with D tentatively TRBD1 or TRBD2 (5 bases each). V lost 3 bases and J 5 bases, leaving 14 bases between the germline ends. The CDR3 runs 15 residues. Germline CDR1 is SGHRS and CDR2 is YFSETQ. The CDR3 protein is CASSSGTPWTGELFF. The CDR3 bases are TGCGCCAGCAGCTCAGGGACCCCATGGACCGGGGAGCTGTTTTTT.

The gene calls are TRBV6-6 and TRBJ1-2; tentative D call: TRBD1 (6 bases). Trimming removed 5 bases at V and 7 bases at J, with 20 bases between. Germline V gives CDR1 MNHNY, CDR2 SVGAGI (reference sequence). CDR3 length: 15 residues. Here the CDR3 reads CASSPPSGQRIGYTF. The CDR3 nucleotides read TGTGCCAGCAGTCCCCCCTCTGGACAGAGGATTGGCTACACCTTC.

This clone was detected once. The rearrangement uses TRBV7-2 and TRBJ2-1, with a tentative D call TRBD2 (5 bases). Germline V gene data show CDR1 as SGHTA and CDR2 as FQGNSA. Between the trimmed V and J ends, which lost 0 bases and 8 bases, there was a span of 14 bases. The length of the CDR3 is 15 residues. CDR3 DNA: TGTGCCAGCAGCTTAGCCCTAGGCGGGCAGTATGAGCAGTTCTTC. This translates into CASSLALGGQYEQFF.

The chain links TRBV4-3 to TRBJ1-4; D perhaps matches TRBD1 (6 bases). Germline V gene lookup returns CDR1 LGHNA and CDR2 YSLEER. Trimming cost V 1 base and J 11 bases, with 17 bases left between them. CDR3 length equals 15 residues. CDR3 sequence reads: CASSQVQGSLTKLFF. The DNA of the CDR3 is TGCGCCAGCAGCCAAGTACAGGGATCGCTTACTAAACTGTTTTTT.

V gene TRBV28 combines with J gene TRBJ2-3, with TRBD1 matching 10 bases. V lost 6 bases, J lost 9 bases, and 6 bases stayed unmatched. This CDR3 is 13 amino acids long. From germline, CDR1 is MDHEN and CDR2 SYDVKM. The CDR3 nucleotides are TGTGCCAGCAGGATACCGGGACAGGGGACGCAGTATTTT. It is translated as CASRIPGQGTQYF.

CDR3 region: CASSPGDRGTYGYTF. DNA of the CDR3: TGCGCCAGCAGCCCTGGCGACAGGGGAACGTATGGCTACACCTTC. The chain combines TRBV5-1 with TRBJ1-2; 8 nucleotides align to TRBD1. V lost 4 bases, J lost 5 bases, and 10 bases stayed unmatched. The CDR3 runs 15 residues. In germline, CDR1 is SGHRS, CDR2 YFSETQ.

The rearrangement uses TRBV2 and TRBJ2-5; 7 nucleotides align to TRBD2. Germline V lookup: CDR1 SNHLY, CDR2 FYNNEI. J gave up 5 bases and V 7 bases, and 7 bases lay outside the gene matches. The CDR3 contains 13 residues. The CDR3 protein is CASKETSYETQYF. In nucleotides, the CDR3 is TGTGCCAGCAAGGAGACTAGCTATGAGACCCAGTACTTC.

The chain is built from TRBV2 and TRBJ2-1, with D perhaps matching TRBD2 (6 bases). CDR3 length: 14 amino acids. Germline lookup yields CDR1 SNHLY and CDR2 FYNNEI. Trimming removed 5 bases at V and 6 bases at J, with 14 bases between. The CDR3 protein is CASSTGTGRNEQFF. The CDR3 region has the DNA TGTGCCAGCAGTACCGGGACTGGACGCAATGAGCAGTTCTTC. The variable domain in full, with the rest retrieved from reference TRBV2 and TRBJ2-1, is EPEVTQTPSHQVTQMGQEVILRCVPISNHLYFYWYRQILGQKVEFLVSFYNNEISEKSEIFDDQFSVERPDGSNFTLKIRSTKLEDSAMYFCASSTGTGRNEQFFGPGTRLTVL.

The chain carries TRBV6-1 and TRBJ1-3; possible D gene TRBD1, 5 bases. Germline V CDR1 and CDR2: MNHNS, SASEGT. V was pared by 6 bases and J by 9 bases, with 15 bases between. The CDR3 is 13 amino acids. The CDR3 spells CASRETVESTIYF. CDR3 sequence (DNA): TGTGCCAGCAGAGAGACAGTGGAAAGCACCATATATTTT.

The chain combines TRBV19 with TRBJ2-7; 10 bases line up with TRBD1. Germline V lookup: CDR1 LNHDA, CDR2 SQIVND (reference sequence). This CDR3 is built from 15 residues. V trimming: 5 bases; J trimming: 4 bases; junction bases outside the gene matches: 8. Here the CDR3 DNA reads TGTGCCAGTAGTGAGGGACAGGGGTTTCGGTACGAGCAGTACTTC. Protein product: CASSEGQGFRYEQYF.

The chain combines TRBV6-1 with TRBJ1-2, with D hard to call. Trimming took off 2 bases at V and 5 bases at J, with 9 bases between the two ends. Germline-derived CDR1 and CDR2 are MNHNS and SASEGT. This CDR3 spans 13 amino acids. DNA of the CDR3: TGTGCCAGCAGTGAACGGAGGATTTATGGCTACACCTTC. Protein: CASSERRIYGYTF.

This rearrangement joins TRBV7-9 to TRBJ1-4, with 7 bases aligning to TRBD1. The CDR3 runs 19 residues. Trimming cost V 4 bases and J 2 bases; bases outside gene matches: 16. The V gene's germline CDR1 is SEHNR and CDR2 FQNEAQ (reference sequence). CDR3 in amino acids: CASSWPDRREIGTNEKLFF. The CDR3 nucleotides are TGTGCCAGCAGCTGGCCGGACAGGCGCGAAATCGGTACTAATGAAAAACTGTTTTTT.

This chain connects TRBV4-1 to TRBJ2-7, with D unclear. V gave up 1 base and J gave up 3 bases, with 4 bases separating them. Germline CDR1 MGHRA, CDR2 YSYEKL. The CDR3 length is 12 residues. The CDR3 region has the DNA TGCGCCAGCAGCCAAGGGGGCTACGAGCAGTACTTC. Encoded protein: CASSQGGYEQYF.

The chain employs TRBV7-2 and TRBJ1-5; D is perhaps TRBD1 (6 bases). From germline, CDR1 is SGHTA and CDR2 FQGNSA. Between the trimmed V and J ends, which lost 4 bases and 4 bases, there was a span of 17 bases. The CDR3 extends over 16 amino acids. In DNA, the CDR3 is TGTGCCAGCAGCTGGACAGAAACAACCAGAAATCAGCCCCAGCATTTT. Translation gives CASSWTETTRNQPQHF.

This clone has a single count. The chain carries TRBV28 and TRBJ2-7; D possibly uses TRBD1 or TRBD2 (5 bases each). Germline V gives CDR1 MDHEN, CDR2 SYDVKM. CDR3 length equals 13 residues. V shed 6 bases and J shed 0 bases, with 9 bases lying between them. CDR3 sequence (DNA): TGTGCCAGCAGGGGGGTCCTCTCCTACGAGCAGTACTTC. Translated: CASRGVLSYEQYF.

V and J are TRBV4-2 and TRBJ2-7, with unresolved D. V was trimmed by 0 bases and J by 0 bases, leaving 15 bases between them. Germline CDR1 is LGHNA and CDR2 is YNFKEQ. The CDR3 has 17 amino acids. The CDR3 protein is CASSQERADISSYEQYF. The CDR3 DNA is TGTGCCAGCAGCCAAGAAAGGGCAGACATTTCCTCCTACGAGCAGTACTTC.

The genes are TRBV25-1 and TRBJ1-1, with D uncertain. The V end was cut by 6 bases, the J end by 7 bases, with 18 bases between. CDR1 and CDR2 from the germline V gene are MGHDK and SYGVNS. The CDR3 extends over 14 amino acids. The CDR3, as DNA: TGTGCCAGCAGATCCTTAACGTGGGGTAGTGAAGCTTTCTTT. Amino acid sequence: CASRSLTWGSEAFF.

The V call is TRBV6-1, the J call TRBJ1-4; no definite D call. Germline V CDR1 and CDR2: MNHNS, SASEGT. The CDR3 is made up of 14 amino acids. V was clipped by 4 bases and J by 7 bases, with 13 bases between them. The CDR3, as DNA: TGTGCCAGCAGTGTGGGTTTTATGGGTGAAAAACTGTTTTTT. Translation gives CASSVGFMGEKLFF.

J is TRBJ2-2 and V is TRBV11-1; D possibly uses TRBD1 or TRBD2 (5 bases each). The CDR3 is 17 residues long. V lost 5 bases, J lost 0 bases, and 16 bases lay in between. Germline V gene sequence: CDR1 SGHAT, CDR2 FQDESV (reference sequence). Here the CDR3 reads CASSLVDGTANTGELFF. Here the CDR3 DNA reads TGTGCCAGCAGCCTCGTGGATGGGACGGCGAACACCGGGGAGCTGTTTTTT.

The rearrangement joins TRBV25-1 to TRBJ1-3; unclear D gene. Germline V gives CDR1 MGHDK, CDR2 SYGVNS. V lost 5 bases and J lost 6, with 5 bases in between. The CDR3 has 11 amino acids. The CDR3 DNA sequence: TGTGCCAGCAGTCAACAAAACACCATATATTTT. Residues: CASSQQNTIYF.